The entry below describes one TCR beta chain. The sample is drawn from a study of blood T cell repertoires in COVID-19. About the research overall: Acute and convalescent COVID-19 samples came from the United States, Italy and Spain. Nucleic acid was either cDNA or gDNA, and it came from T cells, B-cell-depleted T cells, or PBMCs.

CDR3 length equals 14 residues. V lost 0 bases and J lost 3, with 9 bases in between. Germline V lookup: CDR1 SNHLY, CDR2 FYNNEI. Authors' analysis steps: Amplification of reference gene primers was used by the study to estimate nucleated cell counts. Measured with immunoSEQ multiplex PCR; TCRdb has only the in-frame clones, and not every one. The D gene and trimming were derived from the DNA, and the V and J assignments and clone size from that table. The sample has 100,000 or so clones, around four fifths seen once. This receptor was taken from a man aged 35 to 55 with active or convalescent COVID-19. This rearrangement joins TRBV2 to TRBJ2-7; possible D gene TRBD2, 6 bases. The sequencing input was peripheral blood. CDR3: CASSEAGGGYEQYF. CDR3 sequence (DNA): TGTGCCAGCAGTGAAGCGGGGGGTGGCTACGAGCAGTACTTC.